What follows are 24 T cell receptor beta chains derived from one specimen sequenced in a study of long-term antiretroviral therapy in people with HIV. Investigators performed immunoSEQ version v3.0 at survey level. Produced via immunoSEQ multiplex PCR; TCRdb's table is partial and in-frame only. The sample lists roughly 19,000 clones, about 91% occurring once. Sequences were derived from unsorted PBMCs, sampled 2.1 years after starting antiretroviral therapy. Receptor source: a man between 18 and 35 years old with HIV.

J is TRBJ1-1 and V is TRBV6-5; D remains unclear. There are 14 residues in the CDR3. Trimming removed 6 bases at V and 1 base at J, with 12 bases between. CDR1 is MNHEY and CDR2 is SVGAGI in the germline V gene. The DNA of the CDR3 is TGTGCCAGCAGGGCTCGGGTCACGAACACTGAAGCTTTCTTT. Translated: CASRARVTNTEAFF.

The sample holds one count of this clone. The CDR3 protein is CASRDGQRYTGELFF. The CDR3 DNA sequence: TGTGCCAGCAGGGACGGACAGAGATACACCGGGGAGCTGTTTTTT. This chain links TRBV6-6 with TRBJ2-2, with a possible D match to TRBD1 (6 bases). The germline gives CDR1 MNHNY, CDR2 SVGAGI (reference sequence). The CDR3 runs 15 residues. Between the trimmed V and J ends, which lost 6 bases and 3 bases, there was a span of 14 bases.

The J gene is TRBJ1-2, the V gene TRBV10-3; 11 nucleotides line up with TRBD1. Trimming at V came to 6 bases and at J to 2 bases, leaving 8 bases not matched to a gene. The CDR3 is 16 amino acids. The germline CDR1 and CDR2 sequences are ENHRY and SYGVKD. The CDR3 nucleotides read TGTGCCATCAGAAGGACAGGGGGCGCAAAGAACTATGGCTACACCTTC. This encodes CAIRRTGGAKNYGYTF.

The CDR3 region has the DNA TGTGCCAGCGAAACCCGCGGGGGACCAACCTACGAGCAGTACTTC. This encodes CASETRGGPTYEQYF. V usage is TRBV7-8 and J usage is TRBJ2-7; 7 bases align to TRBD2. The germline V gene has CDR1 SGHVS and CDR2 FQNEAQ. CDR3 length equals 15 residues. With V trimmed by 8 bases and J by 2 bases, 12 bases remained unmatched. Full variable domain (remainder filled in from reference TRBV7-8 and TRBJ2-7): GAGVSQSPRYKVAKRGQDVALRCDPISGHVSLFWYQQALGQGPEFLTYFQNEAQLDKSGLPSDRFFAERPEGSVSTLKIQRTQQEDSAVYLCASETRGGPTYEQYFGPGTRLTVT.

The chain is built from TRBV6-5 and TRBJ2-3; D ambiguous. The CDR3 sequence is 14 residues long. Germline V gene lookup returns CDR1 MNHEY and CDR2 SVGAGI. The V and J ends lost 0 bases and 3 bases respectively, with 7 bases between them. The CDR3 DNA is TGTGCCAGCAGTTACTCGAGGTTGACAGATACGCAGTATTTT. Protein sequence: CASSYSRLTDTQYF.

In nucleotides, the CDR3 is TGTGCCAGCAGTCCGTTTTCCCCCCTGACCGAAGCTTTCTTT. As protein: CASSPFSPLTEAFF. This rearrangement joins TRBV27 to TRBJ1-1; D unclear. Trimming removed 5 bases from V and 8 bases from J, with 18 bases in between. The CDR3 extends over 14 amino acids. From germline, CDR1 is MNHEY and CDR2 SMNVEV (reference sequence).

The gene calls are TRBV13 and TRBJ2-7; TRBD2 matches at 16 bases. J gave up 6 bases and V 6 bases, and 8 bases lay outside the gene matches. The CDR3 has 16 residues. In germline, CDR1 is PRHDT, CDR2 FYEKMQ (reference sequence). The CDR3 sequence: CASRQGLAGGLGEQYF. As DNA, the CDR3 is TGTGCCAGCAGACAGGGACTAGCGGGGGGGCTAGGCGAGCAGTACTTC.

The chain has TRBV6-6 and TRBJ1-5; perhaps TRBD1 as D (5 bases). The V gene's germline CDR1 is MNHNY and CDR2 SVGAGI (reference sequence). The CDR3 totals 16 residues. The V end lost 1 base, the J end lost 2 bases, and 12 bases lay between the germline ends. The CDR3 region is CASSYWRDGGNQPQHF. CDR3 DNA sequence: TGTGCCAGCAGTTACTGGAGGGACGGGGGCAATCAGCCCCAGCATTTT.

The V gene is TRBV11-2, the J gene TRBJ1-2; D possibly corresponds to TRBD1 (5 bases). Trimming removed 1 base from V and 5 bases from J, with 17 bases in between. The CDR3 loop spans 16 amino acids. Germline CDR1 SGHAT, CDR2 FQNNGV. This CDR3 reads CASSLGFGGRAYGYTF. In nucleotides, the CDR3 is TGTGCCAGCAGCTTAGGGTTCGGCGGCAGGGCGTATGGCTACACCTTC.

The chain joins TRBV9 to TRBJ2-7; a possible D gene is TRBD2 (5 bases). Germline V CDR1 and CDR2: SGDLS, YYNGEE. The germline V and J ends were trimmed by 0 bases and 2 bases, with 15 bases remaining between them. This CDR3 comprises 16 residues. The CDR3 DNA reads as TGTGCCAGCAGCGTAGGAGCGGCAGATTATCCCTACGAGCAGTACTTC. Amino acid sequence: CASSVGAADYPYEQYF. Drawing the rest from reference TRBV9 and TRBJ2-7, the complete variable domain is DSGVTQTPKHLITATGQRVTLRCSPRSGDLSVYWYQQSLDQGLQFLIQYYNGEERAKGNILERFSAQQFPDLHSELNLSSLELGDSALYFCASSVGAADYPYEQYFGPGTRLTVT.

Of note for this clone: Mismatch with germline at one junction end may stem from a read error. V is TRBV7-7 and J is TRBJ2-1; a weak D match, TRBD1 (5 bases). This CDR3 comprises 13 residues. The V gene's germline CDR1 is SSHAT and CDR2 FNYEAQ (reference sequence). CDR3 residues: CASSPGYNNEQFF. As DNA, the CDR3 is TGTGCTAGCAGCCCAGGGTACAACAATGAGCAGTTCTTC.

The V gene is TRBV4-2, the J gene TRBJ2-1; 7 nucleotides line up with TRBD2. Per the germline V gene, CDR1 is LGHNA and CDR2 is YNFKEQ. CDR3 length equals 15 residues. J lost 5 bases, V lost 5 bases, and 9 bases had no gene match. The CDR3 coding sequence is TGTGCCAGCAGCTCAAGCGGGACTGGAGACAATGAGCAGTTCTTC. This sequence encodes CASSSSGTGDNEQFF.

The CDR3 sequence is CASSLPRGGQNTEAFF. CDR3 nucleotides: TGTGCCAGCAGCTTACCTCGCGGCGGTCAGAACACTGAAGCTTTCTTT. V and J are TRBV7-6 and TRBJ1-1; D uncertain. The CDR3 totals 16 residues. Germline loops: CDR1 SGHVS, CDR2 FNYEAQ. Trimming cost V 2 bases and J 1 base, with 14 bases left between them.

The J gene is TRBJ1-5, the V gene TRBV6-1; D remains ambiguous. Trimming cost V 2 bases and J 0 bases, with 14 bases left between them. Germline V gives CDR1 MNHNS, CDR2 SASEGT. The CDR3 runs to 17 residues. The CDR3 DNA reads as TGTGCCAGCAGTGAATTCGTCCCTCTTTCTAGCAATCAGCCCCAGCATTTT. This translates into CASSEFVPLSSNQPQHF.

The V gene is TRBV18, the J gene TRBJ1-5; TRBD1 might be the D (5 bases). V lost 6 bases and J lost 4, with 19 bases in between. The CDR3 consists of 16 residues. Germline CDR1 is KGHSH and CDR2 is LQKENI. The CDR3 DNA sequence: TGTGCCAGCTCCCGTAACGACAGACGCAATAATCAGCCCCAGCATTTT. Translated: CASSRNDRRNNQPQHF.

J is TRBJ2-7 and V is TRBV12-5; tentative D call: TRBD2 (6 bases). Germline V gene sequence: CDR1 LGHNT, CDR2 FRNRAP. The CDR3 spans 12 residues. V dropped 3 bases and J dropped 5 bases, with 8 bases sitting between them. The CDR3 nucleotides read TGTGCTAGTGGTTTTGCGGGGCACGAGCAGTACTTC. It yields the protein CASGFAGHEQYF.

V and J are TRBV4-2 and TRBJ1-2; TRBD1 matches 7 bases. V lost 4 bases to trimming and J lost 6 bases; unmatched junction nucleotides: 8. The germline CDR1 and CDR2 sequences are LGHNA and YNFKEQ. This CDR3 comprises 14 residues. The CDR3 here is CASSLDRESDGYTF. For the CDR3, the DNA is TGTGCCAGCAGCCTTGACAGGGAGAGCGATGGCTACACCTTC.

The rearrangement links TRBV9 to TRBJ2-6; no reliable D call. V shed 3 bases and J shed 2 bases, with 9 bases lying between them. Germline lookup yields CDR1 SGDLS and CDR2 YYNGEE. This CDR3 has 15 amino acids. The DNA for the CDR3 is TGTGCCAGCAGCGCCACATCGGCTGGGGCCAACGTCCTGACTTTC. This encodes CASSATSAGANVLTF. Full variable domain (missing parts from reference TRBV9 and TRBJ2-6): DSGVTQTPKHLITATGQRVTLRCSPRSGDLSVYWYQQSLDQGLQFLIQYYNGEERAKGNILERFSAQQFPDLHSELNLSSLELGDSALYFCASSATSAGANVLTFGAGSRLTVL.

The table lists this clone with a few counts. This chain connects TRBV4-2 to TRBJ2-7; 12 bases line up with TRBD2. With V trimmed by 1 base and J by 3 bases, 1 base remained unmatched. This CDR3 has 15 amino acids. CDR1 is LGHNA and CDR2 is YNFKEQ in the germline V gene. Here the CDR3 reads CASSQASGRDYEQYF. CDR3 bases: TGTGCCAGCAGCCAAGCTAGCGGGAGGGACTACGAGCAGTACTTC.

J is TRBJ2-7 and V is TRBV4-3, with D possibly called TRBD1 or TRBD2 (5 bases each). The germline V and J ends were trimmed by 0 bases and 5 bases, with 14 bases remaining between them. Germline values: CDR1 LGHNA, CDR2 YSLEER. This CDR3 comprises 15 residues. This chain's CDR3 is CASSQDWQGRNEQYF. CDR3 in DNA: TGCGCCAGCAGCCAAGATTGGCAGGGACGGAACGAGCAGTACTTC.

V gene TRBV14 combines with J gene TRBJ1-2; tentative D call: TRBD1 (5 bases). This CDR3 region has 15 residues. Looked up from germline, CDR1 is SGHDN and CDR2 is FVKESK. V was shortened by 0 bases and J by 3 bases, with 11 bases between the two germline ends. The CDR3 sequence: CASSQEGTLDYGYTF. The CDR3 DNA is TGTGCCAGCAGCCAAGAGGGGACCCTAGACTATGGCTACACCTTC.

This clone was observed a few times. CDR3 DNA: TGCGCCAGCAGCCAAGAACTGGGAAACTACGAGCAGTACTTC. Protein sequence: CASSQELGNYEQYF. The chain employs TRBV4-3 and TRBJ2-7, with D hard to call. The CDR3 covers 14 residues. Germline lookup yields CDR1 LGHNA and CDR2 YSLEER. V lost 0 bases and J 3 bases, leaving 9 bases between the germline ends.

CDR3 region: CASSPPGVSHNEQFF. The CDR3 nucleotides are TGTGCCAGCTCACCCCCAGGAGTTTCCCACAATGAGCAGTTCTTC. This sequence joins TRBV18 and TRBJ2-1; unclear D gene. Germline-derived CDR1 and CDR2 are KGHSH and LQKENI. Trimming pared 3 bases from V and 5 bases from J, leaving 14 bases between. CDR3 length: 15 residues.

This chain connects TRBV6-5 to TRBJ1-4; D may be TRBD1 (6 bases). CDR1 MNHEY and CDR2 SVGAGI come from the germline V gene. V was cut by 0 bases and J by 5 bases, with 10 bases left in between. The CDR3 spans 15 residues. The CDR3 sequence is CASSYSAGVNEKLFF. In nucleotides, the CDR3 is TGTGCCAGCAGTTACTCTGCAGGGGTCAATGAAAAACTGTTTTTT.